This record concerns one T cell receptor beta chain sequence. Its antigen is currently unknown. The sample belongs to a study of shared clonotypes between healthy human individuals. The study, taken as a whole, reports: Naive subsets, compared against memory subsets, generally had larger estimated richness values.

Deep-level running was used for the assay. Replicate PCRs for sorted subsets used approximately 190 ng DNA; this equaled 25,000 to 30,000 T cell genomes. Clones were read by immunoSEQ multiplex PCR, and TCRdb kept only the in-frame ones, dropping some. The sample has about 2.4 million clones, around nine tenths seen once. Looked up from germline, CDR1 is LGHNT and CDR2 is FRNRAP. Trimming removed 2 bases from V and 4 bases from J; junction bases left unmatched: 14. The CDR3 contains 18 residues. The donors, all of them Caucasian adults, lived in Nashville, Tennessee. The chain combines TRBV12-5 with TRBJ1-5; TRBD1 matches 7 bases. The origin of this receptor is a man younger than 35 in good health. The sequenced sample consisted of naive CD4+ T cells sorted from blood. Specified subset: CD45RA+ positively selected. CDR3 sequence (DNA): TGTGCTAGTGGTTTGTTTCCGCTAGGGGGACAGCCAAATCAGCCCCAGCATTTT. This sequence encodes CASGLFPLGGQPNQPQHF.